This T cell receptor (beta chain) was obtained from a study of blood T cell repertoires in COVID-19. V was trimmed by 5 bases and J by 1 base, leaving 17 bases between them. This CDR3 is built from 17 residues. In germline, CDR1 is MNHEY, CDR2 SMNVEV (reference sequence). This table comes from immunoSEQ multiplex PCR, and its TCRdb copy is limited to in-frame clones, with some not included. The sample carries just over 300,000 clones, 89% recorded once. The sample comprised PBMCs or T cells enriched from blood (not recorded which). The clonotype originates from a woman aged 40-49 years who had recovered from COVID-19. The V and J genes are TRBV27 and TRBJ2-2; D gene uncertain. CDR3 amino acids: CASSPSGQTLNTGELFF. The CDR3 DNA sequence: TGTGCCAGCAGTCCCTCCGGCCAGACACTGAACACCGGGGAGCTGTTTTTT.